The 30 T cell receptor beta chains listed next were all sequenced from one sample in a study of graft-versus-host responses after intestinal transplantation. Each mixed lymphocyte reaction held approximately 200,000 CFSE-labeled responders and approximately 200,000 irradiated violet-dye-labeled stimulators. Produced via immunoSEQ multiplex PCR; TCRdb's table is partial and in-frame only. The top ten clones hold roughly a third of a sample with thousands of clones, around 33% of them seen once. The starting material was alloreactive CD8+ T cells from a mixed lymphocyte reaction culture, obtained before intestinal transplant. Subset: CFSE-low proliferating T cells sorted from roughly six-day pre-transplant mixed lymphocyte reaction (GvH or HvG direction). Every receptor here comes from a human patient who received an intestinal transplant.

This clone rates as medium-sized. The chain recombines TRBV5-1 with TRBJ2-7; TRBD1 aligns across 8 bases. Germline CDR1 SGHRS, CDR2 YFSETQ. J was trimmed by 3 bases and V by 4 bases; bases with no gene match: 6. The CDR3 spans 14 residues. The CDR3 sequence: CASSETGVLYEQYF. The DNA for the CDR3 is TGCGCCAGCAGCGAGACAGGGGTCCTCTACGAGCAGTACTTC.

A word on this clone: A read error may produce the germline difference seen at one junction end. V and J are TRBV6-1 and TRBJ2-5, with D possibly being TRBD2 (5 bases). CDR3 length equals 16 residues. In germline, CDR1 is MNHNS, CDR2 SASEGT. The CDR3 DNA follows: TGTGCCAGCAGTGCGGGGTGGCACTTCCCCCAAAAGACCCAGTACTTC. Translating it yields CASSAGWHFPQKTQYF.

The chain couples TRBV5-1 to TRBJ2-1; weak D call: TRBD2 (6 bases). The CDR3 totals 16 residues. V was clipped by 4 bases and J by 1 base, with 15 bases between them. In germline, CDR1 is SGHRS, CDR2 YFSETQ. The CDR3 sequence is CASSPTWGESYNEQFF. CDR3 DNA sequence: TGCGCCAGCAGCCCCACTTGGGGGGAGTCCTACAATGAGCAGTTCTTC.

This clone is medium-sized in the sample. V is TRBV4-1 and J is TRBJ1-1, with 8 bases lining up with TRBD1. Germline V gene lookup returns CDR1 MGHRA and CDR2 YSYEKL. CDR3 length: 14 residues. The junction had 4 bases not matched to a gene; V was cut back by 3 bases and J by 4 bases. The CDR3: CASSQRTGTTEAFF. The CDR3 DNA reads TGCGCCAGCAGCCAGCGGACAGGGACCACTGAAGCTTTCTTT.

This chain connects TRBV5-4 to TRBJ1-2; TRBD1 aligns across 7 bases. The length of the CDR3 is 14 residues. V trimming: 4 bases; J trimming: 8 bases; junction bases outside the gene matches: 11. Germline CDR1 SGHNT, CDR2 YYREEE (reference sequence). The CDR3 bases are TGTGCCAGCAGCGCCGAGATGGCCAGGGGGGGCTACACCTTC. Amino acids: CASSAEMARGGYTF.

This clone was observed once. This chain connects TRBV6-4 to TRBJ2-5, with 10 nucleotides matching TRBD2. V trimming: 6 bases; J trimming: 5 bases; junction bases outside the gene matches: 12. Germline V gene data show CDR1 as MRHNA and CDR2 as SNTAGT. The CDR3 consists of 16 residues. CDR3 residues: CASREPAGGPRETQYF. The CDR3 DNA follows: TGTGCCAGCAGGGAGCCAGCGGGAGGGCCGAGGGAGACCCAGTACTTC.

The CDR3 here is CASSSSGTREQYF. The CDR3 coding sequence is TGTGCCAGCAGCTCTTCTGGGACTAGGGAGCAGTACTTC. The rearrangement links TRBV7-3 to TRBJ2-7; 8 bases agree with TRBD2. The germline gives CDR1 SGHTA, CDR2 FQGTGA. Germline trimming cut 4 bases from V and 7 bases from J; bases unmatched to any gene: 6. There are 13 residues in the CDR3.

This clone counts as medium-sized (0.01 to 0.1%). The chain employs TRBV19 and TRBJ2-1, with 9 positions matching TRBD1. CDR1 and CDR2 from the germline V gene are LNHDA and SQIVND (reference sequence). Trimming cost V 8 bases and J 8 bases; bases outside gene matches: 4. CDR3 length equals 12 residues. DNA of the CDR3: TGTGCCAGTGCCGACAGGGGGTATGAGCAGTTCTTC. It yields the protein CASADRGYEQFF. The full variable domain, completed using reference TRBV19 and TRBJ2-1, is DGGITQSPKYLFRKEGQNVTLSCEQNLNHDAMYWYRQDPGQGLRLIYYSQIVNDFQKGDIAEGYSVSREKKESFPLTVTSAQKNPTAFYLCASADRGYEQFFGPGTRLTVL.

The chain is built from TRBV29-1 and TRBJ2-3, with 7 nucleotides matching TRBD2. This CDR3 has 14 residues. V was clipped by 4 bases and J by 5 bases; unmatched bases: 9. Germline V gene lookup returns CDR1 SQVTM and CDR2 ANQGSEA. The CDR3 region is CSVVGAGVVDTQYF. CDR3 sequence (DNA): TGCAGCGTTGTGGGTGCGGGAGTGGTAGATACGCAGTATTTT.

The chain is built from TRBV28 and TRBJ2-7, with TRBD2 matching over 11 bases. The CDR3 totals 16 residues. V trimming: 4 bases; J trimming: 3 bases; junction bases outside the gene matches: 8. Germline lookup yields CDR1 MDHEN and CDR2 SYDVKM. The CDR3 loop is CASSSYPGTSGYEQYF. The CDR3 DNA reads as TGTGCCAGCAGTTCGTATCCCGGGACTAGCGGCTACGAGCAGTACTTC.

The chain uses TRBV7-9 and TRBJ2-1; a possible D gene is TRBD1 (6 bases). V was cut by 7 bases and J by 3 bases, with 19 bases left in between. Germline CDR1 is SEHNR and CDR2 is FQNEAQ (reference sequence). This CDR3 comprises 16 residues. CDR3 coding DNA: TGTGCCAGCACCAGGGGAGACTACGCGGTCTACAATGAGCAGTTCTTC. Its protein product is CASTRGDYAVYNEQFF.

This clone is judged medium-sized (0.01 to 0.1%). The chain recombines TRBV5-4 with TRBJ2-7, with a possible D match to TRBD2 (6 bases). Germline CDR1 and CDR2: SGHNT and YYREEE (reference sequence). V was cut by 4 bases and J by 1 base, with 18 bases left in between. This CDR3 has 16 amino acids. The CDR3 coding sequence is TGTGCCAGCAGCCCCGGGCATGGGACTTTTTCCTACGAGCAGTACTTC. This codes for CASSPGHGTFSYEQYF.

The chain has TRBV27 and TRBJ2-7; D is perhaps TRBD1 (6 bases). CDR1 is MNHEY and CDR2 is SMNVEV in the germline V gene (reference sequence). The CDR3 totals 14 residues. The V gene lost 4 bases and the J gene lost 2 bases, with 12 bases spanning the gap. DNA for the CDR3: TGTGCCAGCAGTTCCGACAGGTCCCCCTACGAGCAGTACTTC. The encoded protein is CASSSDRSPYEQYF.

By its share, this clone is medium-sized. The chain is built from TRBV27 and TRBJ2-5; 9 positions agree with TRBD2. The CDR3 is 16 residues long. CDR1 is MNHEY, CDR2 SMNVEV, per germline (reference sequence). J lost 1 base, V lost 5 bases, and 8 bases had no gene match. For the CDR3, the DNA is TGTGCCAGCAGTCCCCCGGGACTAGCTTTCCAAGAGACCCAGTACTTC. Translating it yields CASSPPGLAFQETQYF.

To note about this clone: One end of the junction varies from germline; a read error may be responsible. V and J are TRBV2 and TRBJ1-4; weak D call: TRBD1 (6 bases). CDR3 length: 12 residues. The germline gives CDR1 SNHLY, CDR2 FYNNEI. The CDR3 region has the DNA TGTGCCAGCACTCCGGACAGCCTGAAACTGCTTTTT. Protein product: CASTPDSLKLLF. The whole variable domain, filled in from reference TRBV2 and TRBJ1-4, reads EPEVTQTPSHQVTQMGQEVILRCVPISNHLYFYWYRQILGQKVEFLVSFYNNEISEKSEIFDDQFSVERPDGSNFTLKIRSTKLEDSAMYFCASTPDSLKLLFGSGTQLSVL.

V and J are TRBV10-3 and TRBJ2-7, with D possibly matching TRBD2 (5 bases). The CDR3 is 14 amino acids. Germline-derived CDR1 and CDR2 are ENHRY and SYGVKD. Trimming removed 1 base at V and 5 bases at J, with 12 bases between. The CDR3 region has the DNA TGTGCCATCAGTGAGTTTGCGGGTTGGGACGAGCAGTACTTC. Translation gives CAISEFAGWDEQYF.

The chain links TRBV6-5 to TRBJ2-5, with TRBD1 as a possible D gene (6 bases). The V end lost 5 bases, the J end lost 5 bases, and 18 bases lay between the germline ends. The CDR3 is 15 amino acids. The germline gives CDR1 MNHEY, CDR2 SVGAGI. CDR3 in DNA: TGTGCCAGCAGTCCCTCAGGGGTTGGGGTGGAGACCCAGTACTTC. Translated: CASSPSGVGVETQYF.

This clone is labeled medium-sized. This sequence joins TRBV7-6 and TRBJ2-7; 10 nucleotides line up with TRBD1. CDR3 length: 13 amino acids. Per the germline V gene, CDR1 is SGHVS and CDR2 is FNYEAQ. After removal of 5 bases from V and 5 bases from J, the junction contained 3 bases not matched to a gene. The CDR3 DNA sequence: TGTGCCAGCAGCCGTGGACAGGGGGACGAGCAGTACTTC. The encoded protein is CASSRGQGDEQYF.

This clone was detected only a few times. The chain couples TRBV7-8 to TRBJ2-7; D remains ambiguous. V lost 5 bases and J 5 bases, leaving 10 bases between the germline ends. The germline V gene has CDR1 SGHVS and CDR2 FQNEAQ. The CDR3 runs to 12 residues. The CDR3 DNA sequence: TGTGCCAGCAGCCTAATCCTCGACGAGCAGTACTTC. It codes for CASSLILDEQYF.

Relative to its sample, this clone is medium-sized. This chain links TRBV7-8 with TRBJ2-1; weak D call: TRBD2 (6 bases). Trimming pared 1 base from V and 7 bases from J, leaving 17 bases between. Germline lookup yields CDR1 SGHVS and CDR2 FQNEAQ. This CDR3 contains 16 residues. The CDR3 spells CASSLVGRDSTNEQFF. The CDR3 DNA sequence: TGTGCCAGCAGCTTAGTTGGGCGGGACTCAACGAATGAGCAGTTCTTC.

This clone was seen only a few times. The chain combines TRBV28 with TRBJ2-3; TRBD2 matches 7 bases. This CDR3 is 13 amino acids long. The germline gives CDR1 MDHEN, CDR2 SYDVKM. With 3 bases clipped from V and 6 bases from J, the junction kept 3 bases outside the gene matches. The DNA of the CDR3 is TGTGCCAGCAGTTTTTGGGGGGGGGATACGCAGTATTTT. Protein sequence: CASSFWGGDTQYF.

Details on this clone: The junction shows a germline mismatch at one end, possibly a read error. This rearrangement joins TRBV20-1 to TRBJ1-6; D is ambiguous. CDR1 and CDR2 (germline): DFQATT, SNEGSKA (reference sequence). The CDR3 extends over 9 amino acids. The CDR3 here is CSASEASDF. As DNA, the CDR3 is TGCAGTGCTAGTGAGGCCTCCGACTTT.

By share, this clone counts as medium-sized. The V call is TRBV5-4, the J call TRBJ1-1; D not resolved. Looked up from germline, CDR1 is SGHNT and CDR2 is YYREEE (reference sequence). The CDR3 has 14 residues. Trimming took 0 bases from V and 4 from J, leaving 10 bases between them. CDR3 sequence (DNA): TGTGCCAGCAGCTTGGGGCGGGGAGGCACTGAAGCTTTCTTT. Protein product: CASSLGRGGTEAFF. Looking up the rest from reference TRBV5-4 and TRBJ1-1 gives the full variable domain: ETGVTQSPTHLIKTRGQQVTLRCSSQSGHNTVSWYQQALGQGPQFIFQYYREEENGRGNFPPRFSGLQFPNYSSELNVNALELDDSALYLCASSLGRGGTEAFFGQGTRLTVV.

The chain has TRBV13 and TRBJ2-7; 9 nucleotides line up with TRBD2. V lost 5 bases, J lost 5 bases, and 7 bases stayed unmatched. The CDR3 has 14 residues. In germline, CDR1 is PRHDT, CDR2 FYEKMQ (reference sequence). DNA for the CDR3: TGTGCCAGCAGCGAATCACGGACTAGCGACGAGCAGTACTTC. This translates into CASSESRTSDEQYF.

This clone was counted a single time. The rearrangement links TRBV6-4 to TRBJ2-2; 7 bases agree with TRBD1. This CDR3 is 16 amino acids long. J was trimmed by 4 bases and V by 4 bases; bases with no gene match: 9. Per the germline V gene, CDR1 is MRHNA and CDR2 is SNTAGT. CDR3 region: CASSVRKGAGTGELFF. CDR3 DNA sequence: TGTGCCAGCAGTGTGAGAAAGGGGGCTGGCACCGGGGAGCTGTTTTTT.

This chain uses TRBV4-1 with TRBJ2-1; 11 bases fit TRBD2. The J segment lost 7 bases and the V segment lost 1 base, leaving 3 bases of the junction unmatched. Germline V gene sequence: CDR1 MGHRA, CDR2 YSYEKL. The CDR3 covers 15 residues. The CDR3 spells CASSQVAGGPNEQFF. CDR3 DNA sequence: TGCGCCAGCAGCCAAGTAGCGGGGGGGCCGAATGAGCAGTTCTTC.

The CDR3 DNA sequence: TGTGCCAGCAGTTACGAACAGGATCCCCAAGAGACCCAGTACTTC. Translating it yields CASSYEQDPQETQYF. The rearrangement uses TRBV6-5 and TRBJ2-5; weak D call: TRBD1 (5 bases). The CDR3 runs 15 residues. The V end lost 2 bases, the J end lost 1 base, and 11 bases lay between the germline ends. The germline CDR1 and CDR2 sequences are MNHEY and SVGAGI.

Judged by abundance, this clone is medium-sized (0.01 to 0.1%). The chain couples TRBV27 to TRBJ2-7; 9 positions agree with TRBD1. The CDR3 runs 13 residues. CDR1 is MNHEY and CDR2 is SMNVEV in the germline V gene (reference sequence). Trimming removed 6 bases from V and 7 bases from J; junction bases left unmatched: 7. CDR3: CASSPWTGVEQYF. CDR3 DNA: TGTGCCAGCAGCCCATGGACAGGGGTTGAGCAGTACTTC.

The chain joins TRBV4-3 to TRBJ2-1, with D perhaps TRBD1 (5 bases). Germline lookup yields CDR1 LGHNA and CDR2 YSLEER. V dropped 4 bases and J dropped 2 bases, with 15 bases sitting between them. This CDR3 contains 16 residues. The CDR3 here is CASSLEPGIPYNEQFF. CDR3 DNA sequence: TGCGCCAGCAGCCTAGAACCAGGGATACCCTACAATGAGCAGTTCTTC.

The gene calls are TRBV5-5 and TRBJ2-5; the match to TRBD2 covers 9 bases. Germline V lookup: CDR1 SGHKS, CDR2 YYEKEE (reference sequence). The CDR3 spans 15 residues. V shed 4 bases, J shed 3 bases, and the junction held 7 bases outside the gene matches. The DNA for the CDR3 is TGTGCCAGCAGCCTGGGTCAGCGGGGGGAAGAGACCCAGTACTTC. The encoded protein is CASSLGQRGEETQYF. Variable domain in full (rest from reference TRBV5-5 and TRBJ2-5): DAGVTQSPTHLIKTRGQQVTLRCSPISGHKSVSWYQQVLGQGPQFIFQYYEKEERGRGNFPDRFSARQFPNYSSELNVNALLLGDSALYLCASSLGQRGEETQYFGPGTRLLVL.